This is a list of T cell receptor beta chains from one sample in a study of OX40 agonist ivuxolimab in advanced cancers. The table came from immunoSEQ multiplex PCR; TCRdb's copy has only in-frame clones and leaves some out. The table has some 64,000 clones, roughly 87% seen once. The sample here was CD4+ or CD8+ T cells sorted from blood, taken in a trial of the OX40 agonist ivuxolimab. These receptors were taken from an adult with an advanced solid tumor such as melanoma, head and neck, liver or kidney cancer. Each CDR3 is given with its conserved first and last residue. The D gene is left open where the match is weak. Clone size appears in some rows only: once, few, many, or a class for an expanded clone.

v_call: TRBV6-5
d_call: TRBD1
j_call: TRBJ1-2
clone_size: -
cdr3_nt: TGTGCCAGCAGTCGCAGGGGGGGGTATGGCTACACCTTC
cdr3_aa: CASSRRGGYGYTF

v_call: TRBV7-3
d_call: -
j_call: TRBJ2-7
clone_size: -
cdr3_nt: TGTGCCAGCAGCGGTCTCCGGACAGCCTCCTACGAGCAGTACTTC
cdr3_aa: CASSGLRTASYEQYF

v_call: TRBV19
d_call: -
j_call: TRBJ2-2
clone_size: -
cdr3_nt: TGTGCCAGTAGTCCAGGGGGAGGGCACACCGGGGAGCTGTTTTTT
cdr3_aa: CASSPGGGHTGELFF

v_call: TRBV19
d_call: -
j_call: TRBJ2-2
clone_size: -
cdr3_nt: TGTGCCAGTACCACGGACGGTCACACCGGGGAGCTGTTTTTT
cdr3_aa: CASTTDGHTGELFF

v_call: TRBV7-6
d_call: -
j_call: TRBJ2-3
clone_size: -
cdr3_nt: TGTGCCAGCAGCTTAGCCCCCCCCACCGCAGATACGCAGTATTTT
cdr3_aa: CASSLAPPTADTQYF

v_call: TRBV18
d_call: TRBD1
j_call: TRBJ2-7
clone_size: -
cdr3_nt: TGTGCCAGCTCACTCCGGGACAGGGAGAGCGAGCAGTACTTC
cdr3_aa: CASSLRDRESEQYF

v_call: TRBV23-1
d_call: -
j_call: TRBJ2-1
clone_size: -
cdr3_nt: TGCGCCAGCACTGAGGGGGGAATCTCCTACAATGAGCAGTTCTTC
cdr3_aa: CASTEGGISYNEQFF

v_call: TRBV7-6
d_call: -
j_call: TRBJ2-2
clone_size: -
cdr3_nt: TGTGCCAGCACGGGCGACACCGGGGAGCTGTTTTTT
cdr3_aa: CASTGDTGELFF

v_call: TRBV6-6
d_call: TRBD2
j_call: TRBJ2-3
clone_size: -
cdr3_nt: TGTGCCAGCAATTCGGCGGGGGTTGGGGCAGATACGCAGTATTTT
cdr3_aa: CASNSAGVGADTQYF

v_call: TRBV5-6
d_call: -
j_call: TRBJ2-5
clone_size: -
cdr3_nt: TGTGCCAGCAGCCCTATAGGGGGGGTGGAAGAGACCCAGTACTTC
cdr3_aa: CASSPIGGVEETQYF

v_call: TRBV13
d_call: TRBD2
j_call: TRBJ2-3
clone_size: -
cdr3_nt: TGTGCCAGCAGCCCACCCGGACTAGTCGGCACAGATACGCAGTATTTT
cdr3_aa: CASSPPGLVGTDTQYF

v_call: TRBV14
d_call: -
j_call: TRBJ1-3
clone_size: -
cdr3_nt: TGTGCCAGCAGCCAGAGGGCGGGGACTTTCTCTGGAAACACCATATATTTT
cdr3_aa: CASSQRAGTFSGNTIYF

v_call: TRBV18
d_call: -
j_call: TRBJ1-5
clone_size: -
cdr3_nt: TGTGCCAGCTCACCGGGCAGGTATAATCAGCCCCAGCATTTT
cdr3_aa: CASSPGRYNQPQHF

v_call: TRBV7-9
d_call: TRBD2
j_call: TRBJ2-1
clone_size: -
cdr3_nt: TGTGCCAGCAGCGGGGGGACTAGTGGAGCCTACAATGAGCAGTTCTTC
cdr3_aa: CASSGGTSGAYNEQFF

v_call: TRBV10-1
d_call: TRBD2
j_call: TRBJ2-1
clone_size: -
cdr3_nt: TGCGCCAGCAGTGAGGAGACTAGCTTCAAATACAATGAGCAGTTCTTC
cdr3_aa: CASSEETSFKYNEQFF

v_call: TRBV6-1
d_call: -
j_call: TRBJ1-2
clone_size: -
cdr3_nt: TGTGCCAGCAGTGAAGCGGGGATGCGGGAGGGACTAGCTAACTATGGCTACACCTTC
cdr3_aa: CASSEAGMREGLANYGYTF

v_call: TRBV7-9
d_call: TRBD1
j_call: TRBJ2-5
clone_size: -
cdr3_nt: TGTGCCAGCAGCCTACAGGGGGTGCAAGAGACCCAGTACTTC
cdr3_aa: CASSLQGVQETQYF

v_call: TRBV5-1
d_call: TRBD1
j_call: TRBJ1-6
clone_size: -
cdr3_nt: TGCGCCAGCAGCTTGCCCGCCGGACAGGGCAATTCACCCCTCCACTTT
cdr3_aa: CASSLPAGQGNSPLHF

v_call: TRBV29-1
d_call: TRBD2
j_call: TRBJ2-1
clone_size: -
cdr3_nt: TGCAGCGTTGATGGGGGGGGAGGGCTTAACTATGAGCAGTTCTTC
cdr3_aa: CSVDGGGGLNYEQFF

v_call: TRBV4-2
d_call: TRBD1
j_call: TRBJ2-7
clone_size: once
cdr3_nt: TGTGCCAGCAGCCCGGGACAGACCTCCTACGAGCAGTACTTC
cdr3_aa: CASSPGQTSYEQYF

v_call: TRBV5-1
d_call: -
j_call: TRBJ1-4
clone_size: -
cdr3_nt: TGCGCCAGCAGCTCCGGGTGGGGTTCAACTAATGAAAAACTGTTTTTT
cdr3_aa: CASSSGWGSTNEKLFF

v_call: TRBV19
d_call: -
j_call: TRBJ1-1
clone_size: -
cdr3_nt: TGTGCCAGTAGTCTCGGAACGCTTGAAGCTTTCTTT
cdr3_aa: CASSLGTLEAFF

v_call: TRBV6-5
d_call: -
j_call: TRBJ2-7
clone_size: -
cdr3_nt: TGTGCCAGCAGTTACTCGAGGGCGGGGCACTACGAGCAGTACTTC
cdr3_aa: CASSYSRAGHYEQYF

v_call: TRBV5-1
d_call: -
j_call: TRBJ1-2
clone_size: once
cdr3_nt: TGCGCCAGCAGCCTTGGACCGACGACCTATGGCTACACCTTC
cdr3_aa: CASSLGPTTYGYTF

v_call: TRBV6-1
d_call: -
j_call: TRBJ2-7
clone_size: -
cdr3_nt: TGTGCCAGCAGTACAGGGCCCACCGAGCAGTACTTC
cdr3_aa: CASSTGPTEQYF

v_call: TRBV6-4
d_call: -
j_call: TRBJ2-3
clone_size: -
cdr3_nt: TGTGCCAGGATTGAGGAGGCTAGCACAGATACGCAGTATTTT
cdr3_aa: CARIEEASTDTQYF

v_call: TRBV10-3
d_call: -
j_call: TRBJ1-3
clone_size: -
cdr3_nt: TGTGCCATCAGTGAGTCGGCCTCTGGAAACACCATATATTTT
cdr3_aa: CAISESASGNTIYF